These T cell receptor beta chains were read from a single sample in a study of blood T cell repertoires in COVID-19. Sequenced by immunoSEQ multiplex PCR; TCRdb stores in-frame clones only, minus some. The sample records 150,000 to 200,000 clones, 80% being singletons. Specimen: PBMCs or T cells enriched from blood (not recorded which). These receptors all come from a man in his forties or fifties who had recovered from COVID-19. Each CDR3 is given with its conserved first and last residue. D genes are given only for firm matches. The size field is filled for only some rows; it gives once, few, many or a size class.

abundance,d_gene,j_gene,v_gene,CDR3nt,CDR3aa
.,.,TRBJ1-1,TRBV30,TGTGCCTGGAGCATCGGGGGAGGGACTGAAGCTTTCTTT,CAWSIGGGTEAFF
.,.,TRBJ1-4,TRBV5-1,TGCGCCAGCAGCCGGCGGGGGGGTGGAGAAAAACTGTTTTTT,CASSRRGGGEKLFF
.,TRBD2,TRBJ2-5,TRBV3-1/TRBV3-2,TGTGCCAGCAGCCTCGAGGGGAGGGTTCGAGAGACCCAGTACTTC,CASSLEGRVRETQYF
.,TRBD1,TRBJ1-1,TRBV30,TGTGCCTGGAGTGTCCGAACAGGGGCGAACACTGAAGCTTTCTTT,CAWSVRTGANTEAFF
.,.,TRBJ2-3,TRBV11-3,TGTGCCAGCAGCTTCAGACAAGGCACAGATACGCAGTATTTT,CASSFRQGTDTQYF
.,.,TRBJ1-1,TRBV2,TGTGCCACGGGCGAGGGGGCTGAAGCTTTCTTT,CATGEGAEAFF
.,TRBD2,TRBJ2-5,TRBV7-8,TGTGCCAGCAGCTCTCAAGCGGGGTCAGAAACCCAGTACTTC,CASSSQAGSETQYF
few,.,TRBJ1-1,TRBV28,TGTGCCAGCAGTTTACCCGACAGGAACACTGAAGCTTTCTTT,CASSLPDRNTEAFF
.,.,TRBJ2-7,TRBV24-1,TGTGCCACCAGTGATTTTGGAGACTCCTACGAGCAGTACTTC,CATSDFGDSYEQYF
.,TRBD2,TRBJ2-1,TRBV19,TGTGCCAGTAGTCCAATACGCGGGGGGCTATGGAATGAGCAGTTCTTC,CASSPIRGGLWNEQFF
.,TRBD1,TRBJ2-1,TRBV15,TGTGCCACCAGTTACCCGGGACAGGGGCTCAATGAGCAGTTCTTC,CATSYPGQGLNEQFF
.,.,TRBJ1-1,TRBV19,TGTGCCAGTAGTCCCTACCTCAGGGGTGAGGTTAACACTGAAGCTTTCTTT,CASSPYLRGEVNTEAFF
.,.,TRBJ1-6,TRBV10-1,TGCGCCAGCTCCACAGGGTCCAATTCACCCCTCCACTTT,CASSTGSNSPLHF
.,TRBD2,TRBJ2-2,TRBV9,TGTGCCAGCCGCGTAGCGGGCGGGGGGGGCACCGGGGAGCTGTTTTTT,CASRVAGGGGTGELFF
.,TRBD2,TRBJ2-5,TRBV3-1/TRBV3-2,TGTGCCAGTCAGACGGGACTAGCGGAGACCGGGACCCAGTACTTC,CASQTGLAETGTQYF
.,.,TRBJ2-1,TRBV9,TGTGCCAGCAGCGAGTGGGGGACTCCCGATGAGCAGTTCTTC,CASSEWGTPDEQFF
.,.,TRBJ2-3,TRBV3-1/TRBV3-2,TGTGCCAGCAGCCAAGTCCTAGCACTCACAGATACGCAGTATTTT,CASSQVLALTDTQYF